This T cell receptor beta chain was identified in a study of T cell responses to AZD1222 COVID-19 vaccine. Across the study: Pooling was applied to second doses at about 4 or about 12 weeks. Findings and limits, study-wide: The study sampled repertoires only after the peak T cell response. Most donors were white British and more were female, and clonal diversity was possibly underestimated. An increase in Spike-specific TCR breadth and depth was observed after two AZD1222 doses.

The CDR3 extends over 17 amino acids. Germline loops: CDR1 SGHVS, CDR2 FQNEAQ. V gave up 5 bases and J gave up 0 bases, with 17 bases separating them. As for this clone: Its target is not known.

Some clones are missing from TCRdb's copy, which holds only in-frame ones; the method was immunoSEQ multiplex PCR. This sample has around 100,000 clones, with less than 95% found just once. The chain links TRBV7-8 to TRBJ1-3; tentative D call: TRBD1 (6 bases). Material: peripheral blood, obtained on day 0 of AZD1222 vaccination. The receptor was isolated from an adult in good health. The CDR3 bases are TGTGCCAGCAGCGTACAGGGACGCCCGAGCTCTGGAAACACCATATATTTT. Translating it yields CASSVQGRPSSGNTIYF.